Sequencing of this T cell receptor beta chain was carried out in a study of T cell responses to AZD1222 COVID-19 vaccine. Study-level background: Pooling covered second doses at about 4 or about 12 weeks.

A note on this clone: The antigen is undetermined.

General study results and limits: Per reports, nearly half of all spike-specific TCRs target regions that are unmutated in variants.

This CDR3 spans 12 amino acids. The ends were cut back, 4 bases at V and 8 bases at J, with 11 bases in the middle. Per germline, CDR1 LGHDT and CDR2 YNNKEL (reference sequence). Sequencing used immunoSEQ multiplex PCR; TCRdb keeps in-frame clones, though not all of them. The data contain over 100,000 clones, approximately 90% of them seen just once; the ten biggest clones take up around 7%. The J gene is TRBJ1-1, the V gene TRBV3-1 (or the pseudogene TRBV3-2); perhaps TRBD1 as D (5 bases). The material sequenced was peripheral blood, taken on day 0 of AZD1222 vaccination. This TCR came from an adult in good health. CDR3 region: CASSRPGLEAFF. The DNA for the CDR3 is TGTGCCAGCAGCCGACCAGGGTTGGAAGCTTTCTTT.